Each of the 18 T cell receptor beta chains below was sequenced from the same sample in a study of CD4 T cells in relation to SARS-CoV-2 and coronaviruses. The assay was immunoSEQ multiplex PCR, and TCRdb's table has in-frame clones only and misses some. The table lists about 43,000 clones, almost 85% of them singletons. These receptors are not linked to any known antigen. Sequenced material: naive CD4+ T cells from PBMCs, cultured in vitro. Subset denoted: naive CD4+ T cells isolated by negative enrichment. These receptors all come from an adult with COVID-19.

In this sample, this clone turned up a few times. The rearrangement links TRBV5-3 to TRBJ2-1, with D possibly matching TRBD2 (6 bases). TRBV5-3 is marked as an open reading frame, function uncertain. V lost 5 bases, J lost 8 bases, and 23 bases lay in between. There are 16 residues in the CDR3. The DNA for the CDR3 is TGTGCCAGAAGTCAACATTTGGAGGGGTCCGGGGATGAGCAGTTCTTC. This codes for CARSQHLEGSGDEQFF.

The chain employs TRBV28 and TRBJ2-5; 10 bases are shared with TRBD1. Germline CDR1 MDHEN, CDR2 SYDVKM. V gave up 5 bases and J gave up 5 bases; unmatched junction bases: 5. CDR3 length: 14 residues. The CDR3 sequence is CASSARDRGETQYF. The CDR3 nucleotides read TGTGCCAGCAGTGCCCGGGACAGGGGTGAGACCCAGTACTTC.

This rearrangement joins TRBV20-1 to TRBJ2-7; 16 positions agree with TRBD2. Germline lookup yields CDR1 DFQATT and CDR2 SNEGSKA (reference sequence). V lost 3 bases to trimming and J lost 7 bases; unmatched junction nucleotides: 18. The CDR3 has 19 residues. CDR3 in amino acids: CSASDPGLAGGQVLGEQYF. For the CDR3, the DNA is TGCAGTGCTAGTGATCCGGGACTAGCGGGAGGGCAGGTGCTGGGGGAGCAGTACTTC.

The rearrangement uses TRBV24-1 and TRBJ2-1, with a possible D match to TRBD2 (6 bases). Germline loops: CDR1 KGHDR, CDR2 SFDVKD. The CDR3 is 16 amino acids. Trimming shortened V by 1 base and J by 4 bases, and 13 bases separated the two germline ends. The CDR3 DNA sequence: TGTGCCACCAGTGATTTTTATAGCGGACATTACAATGAGCAGTTCTTC. It specifies CATSDFYSGHYNEQFF.

This chain joins TRBV9 and TRBJ2-1, with TRBD2 matching over 10 bases. After removal of 4 bases from V and 4 bases from J, the junction contained 5 bases not matched to a gene. Per germline, CDR1 SGDLS and CDR2 YYNGEE. The CDR3 has 15 residues. The CDR3 sequence is CASSPASGGYNEQFF. CDR3 in DNA: TGTGCCAGCAGCCCGGCTAGCGGGGGTTACAATGAGCAGTTCTTC. Based on the CDR3 plus reference TRBV9 and TRBJ2-1, the full variable domain is DSGVTQTPKHLITATGQRVTLRCSPRSGDLSVYWYQQSLDQGLQFLIQYYNGEERAKGNILERFSAQQFPDLHSELNLSSLELGDSALYFCASSPASGGYNEQFFGPGTRLTVL.

The chain links TRBV30 to TRBJ2-3, with D hard to call. Per the germline V gene, CDR1 is GTSNPN and CDR2 is SVGIG (reference sequence). The CDR3 is 15 residues long. With 6 bases removed from V and 4 bases from J, the gap between germline ends came to 20 bases. The CDR3 DNA sequence: TGTGCCTGCACCGCCGGAATATCGAAAGCAGATACGCAGTATTTT. Its translation is CACTAGISKADTQYF.

This clone was observed a few times. V usage is TRBV30 and J usage is TRBJ1-5; D gene uncertain. Germline assignment: CDR1 GTSNPN and CDR2 SVGIG (reference sequence). V gave up 2 bases and J gave up 4 bases, with 9 bases separating them. CDR3 size: 13 residues. CDR3 in DNA: TGTGCCTGGAGTAAGGGCCGAAATCAGCCCCAGCATTTT. It specifies CAWSKGRNQPQHF.

Only one count was recorded for this clone. The chain employs TRBV5-1 and TRBJ2-7, with 8 bases identical to TRBD1. The CDR3 extends over 13 amino acids. Germline CDR1 and CDR2: SGHRS and YFSETQ. V was pared by 4 bases and J by 5 bases, with 5 bases of the junction left unmatched. The CDR3 DNA reads TGCGCCAGCAGCCGAGGACAGGGTCACGAGCAGTACTTC. This sequence encodes CASSRGQGHEQYF.

This clone was counted once. This chain connects TRBV5-4 to TRBJ2-1, with a tentative D call TRBD1 (6 bases). This CDR3 has 15 amino acids. Between the trimmed V and J ends, which lost 0 bases and 3 bases, there was a span of 10 bases. Germline values: CDR1 SGHNT, CDR2 YYREEE (reference sequence). As DNA, the CDR3 is TGTGCCAGCAGCTTGGGCCAGGGGTTCTACAATGAGCAGTTCTTC. It translates to CASSLGQGFYNEQFF.

This clone was counted a single time. The chain carries TRBV28 and TRBJ2-7; TRBD2 is a possible D gene (7 bases). Trimming pared 2 bases from V and 2 bases from J, leaving 13 bases between. Looked up from germline, CDR1 is MDHEN and CDR2 is SYDVKM. CDR3 length: 15 amino acids. CDR3 sequence: CASSLGGALTYEQYF. DNA of the CDR3: TGTGCCAGCAGTTTAGGGGGGGCGCTGACCTACGAGCAGTACTTC.

This clone has more than one count but fewer than ten. This chain connects TRBV3-1 (or the pseudogene TRBV3-2) to TRBJ2-3; D might be TRBD1 (5 bases). V dropped 1 base and J dropped 2 bases, with 10 bases sitting between them. This CDR3 contains 15 residues. The germline CDR1 and CDR2 sequences are LGHDT and YNNKEL (reference sequence). CDR3 nucleotide sequence: TGTGCCAGCAGCCAAGTATCGACAGCCACAGATACGCAGTATTTT. Amino acids: CASSQVSTATDTQYF.

This rearrangement joins TRBV6-5 to TRBJ2-1; 8 bases agree with TRBD2. V gave up 6 bases and J gave up 5 bases; unmatched junction bases: 9. This CDR3 is built from 15 residues. Germline V gives CDR1 MNHEY, CDR2 SVGAGI. The CDR3 DNA sequence: TGTGCCAGCAGCCGAGGACTAGCTCTTGACAATGAGCAGTTCTTC. Translated, it gives CASSRGLALDNEQFF.

The chain is built from TRBV6-2 or TRBV6-3 and TRBJ2-2; a possible D gene is TRBD2 (5 bases). The V end was cut by 3 bases, the J end by 1 base, with 12 bases between. The CDR3 consists of 16 residues. Germline V gene lookup returns CDR1 MNHEY and CDR2 SVGEGT. The CDR3 region is CASSYYGEQNTGELFF. In nucleotides, the CDR3 is TGTGCCAGCAGTTATTACGGGGAACAGAACACCGGGGAGCTGTTTTTT.

In nucleotides, the CDR3 is TGTGCCAGCAGCCGAATAGGGACAGAATTAAATGAAAAACTGTTTTTT. Its protein product is CASSRIGTELNEKLFF. The J gene is TRBJ1-4, the V gene TRBV28, with 7 bases aligning to TRBD1. The V segment lost 6 bases and the J segment 5 bases; nucleotides outside the gene matches: 12. CDR1 MDHEN and CDR2 SYDVKM come from the germline V gene. The CDR3 consists of 16 residues.

CDR3 sequence (DNA): TGTGCCAGCTCACTCTTAATCCCAGCGGGAGGGCCAAATGAGCAGTTCTTC. Translating it yields CASSLLIPAGGPNEQFF. The rearrangement links TRBV18 to TRBJ2-1; TRBD2 agrees at 10 bases. Germline CDR1 and CDR2: KGHSH and LQKENI. This CDR3 region has 17 residues. With 4 bases clipped from V and 7 bases from J, the junction kept 13 bases outside the gene matches.

Points on this clone: The sample has other DNA sequences that encode this CDR3 too. This rearrangement joins TRBV9 to TRBJ2-1; D uncertain. The CDR3 runs to 13 residues. V lost 0 bases and J lost 4, with 5 bases in between. Germline V lookup: CDR1 SGDLS, CDR2 YYNGEE. CDR3 DNA: TGTGCCAGCAGCGTAGATGGGTACAATGAGCAGTTCTTC. This translates into CASSVDGYNEQFF.

The V gene is TRBV18, the J gene TRBJ2-1; 10 bases are shared with TRBD2. CDR3 size: 16 residues. CDR1 KGHSH and CDR2 LQKENI come from the germline V gene. V was clipped by 1 base and J by 7 bases; unmatched bases: 7. CDR3 coding DNA: TGTGCCAGCTCACCACTTCTAGCGGGAGTTAGTAATGAGCAGTTCTTC. Residues: CASSPLLAGVSNEQFF. Drawing the rest from reference TRBV18 and TRBJ2-1, the complete variable domain is NAGVMQNPRHLVRRRGQEARLRCSPMKGHSHVYWYRQLPEEGLKFMVYLQKENIIDESGMPKERFSAEFPKEGPSILRIQQVVRGDSAAYFCASSPLLAGVSNEQFFGPGTRLTVL.

J is TRBJ2-5 and V is TRBV11-1; D tentatively fits TRBD1 or TRBD2 (5 bases each). The germline gives CDR1 SGHAT, CDR2 FQDESV (reference sequence). The V end was cut by 3 bases, the J end by 5 bases, with 10 bases between. This CDR3 has 13 residues. The CDR3 DNA is TGTGCCAGCAGCTTGGGACCTAAGGAGACCCAGTACTTC. Residues: CASSLGPKETQYF. The full variable domain, with the rest looked up from reference TRBV11-1 and TRBJ2-5, is EAEVAQSPRYKITEKSQAVAFWCDPISGHATLYWYRQILGQGPELLVQFQDESVVDDSQLPKDRFSAERLKGVDSTLKIQPAELGDSAMYLCASSLGPKETQYFGPGTRLLVL.